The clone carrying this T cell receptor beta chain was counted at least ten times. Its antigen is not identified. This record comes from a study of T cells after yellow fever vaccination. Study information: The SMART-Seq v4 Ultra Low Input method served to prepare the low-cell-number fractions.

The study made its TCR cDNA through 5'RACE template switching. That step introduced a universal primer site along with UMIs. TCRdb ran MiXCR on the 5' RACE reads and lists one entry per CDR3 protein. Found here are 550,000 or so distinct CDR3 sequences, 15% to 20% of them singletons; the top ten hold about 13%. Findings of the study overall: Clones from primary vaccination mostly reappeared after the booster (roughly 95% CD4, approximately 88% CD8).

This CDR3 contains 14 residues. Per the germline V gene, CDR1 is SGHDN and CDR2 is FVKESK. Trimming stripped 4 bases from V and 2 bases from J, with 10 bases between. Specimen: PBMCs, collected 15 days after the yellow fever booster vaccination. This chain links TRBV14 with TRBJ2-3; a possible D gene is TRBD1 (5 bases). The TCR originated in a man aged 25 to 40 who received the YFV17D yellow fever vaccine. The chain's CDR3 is CASSLRDLTDTQYF. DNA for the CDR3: TGTGCCAGCAGCCTCAGGGATCTCACAGATACGCAGTATTTT.